This TCR beta chain was identified during a study of CD8+CD57+ T cells in acquired aplastic anemia. Study-wide background: The study obtained an average of around 3.4 ug of DNA from sorted CD4+ and CD8+ cells.

Points on this clonotype: Its antigen remains unidentified.

Profiling of TCR beta VDJ combinations and CDR3 sequences used genomic DNA as template. TCRdb itself ran the reads through MiXCR, one entry per CDR3 protein. The sample has roughly 420,000 distinct CDR3 sequences, around 68% seen once. Study-level findings and limits: Roughly 30 CD8+ CDR3 sequences occurred in both the patients and the controls. Any difference that existed in CD8+ Simpson's diversity between patients and controls was not significant.

The CDR3 runs to 14 residues. Per the germline V gene, CDR1 is SNHLY and CDR2 is FYNNEI. V lost 2 bases to trimming and J lost 6 bases, with 14 bases between them. The rearrangement links TRBV2 to TRBJ2-7; D not resolved. The receptor was isolated from a human donor in good health, serving as a control. Sequencing used sorted CD4+, CD8+, or CD8+CD57+ T cells (not recorded which) from PBMCs. DNA of the CDR3: TGTGCCAGCAGTGAAAACCTAGTGAATGCCGAGCAGTACTTC. Protein product: CASSENLVNAEQYF.